Included here is one T cell receptor (beta chain) sequence, with context. Its antigen is unknown. No base qualities exist here, and no much larger clone lies one base off it. Sequencing of TCRB CDR3 was done on genomic DNA with the immunoSEQ assay. In the paper's pipeline: Patient CD8+ clones larger than 1% were compared against published virus-specific TCRB sequences, and only a few matched. Analyses were restricted to productive TCRB rearrangements. Clonality was expressed as a Shannon entropy-based productive clonality index, with each clone defined by a unique TCRB CDR3 sequence. Repertoire overlap between two samples was calculated from the template counts of each clone relative to total templates per sample. A correlation with a Spearman r of around 0.6 was found between V-gene usage by flow cytometry and V-gene usage by TCRB sequencing. Not all clones reach the TCRdb copy of this immuneACCESS table, which keeps in-frame sequences only. Checked studies attribute under half of the gap to unresolved V genes and leave the rest unexplained. Clone size and the V and J calls come from that table; the DNA yielded D and trimming. The sample records around 15,000 clones, roughly 87% of which are singletons. The ten largest clones take up just under 30% of the sample.

Flow cytometry confirmed the purity of CD4+ and CD8+ cells that had been isolated by positive magnetic bead selection on an AutoMACS. After a first flow cytometry screen using a TCR V beta antibody panel, clonal expansions were characterized through TCRB deep sequencing of sorted CD8+ fractions. Ficoll-Paque PLUS density gradient separation was used to isolate peripheral blood mononuclear cells. Nucleospin Tissue or Tissue XS kits were used to extract DNA from CD4-enriched, CD8-enriched or PBMC samples, and a Qubit 2.0 fluorometer was used for quantification. The data are from a study of somatic mutations in cytotoxic T cells in rheumatoid arthritis (dated by TCRdb to about 2017). Study-level background: Right after diagnosis and prior to the start of any treatment, around 30 ml EDTA of peripheral blood was drawn from patients. Some V beta antibody-stained T-cell populations were flow-sorted on a FACSAria II or Sony SH800 at nearly 100% purity, and sorted V beta1+ cells also underwent TCRB sequencing. Whether expanded CD8+ T-cell clones in untreated, newly diagnosed rheumatoid arthritis carry somatic mutations was the study question, and clonality was characterized with TCRB deep sequencing. TCRB deep sequencing covered approximately 64 patients with rheumatoid arthritis along with approximately 20 healthy controls. Patients and controls did not essentially differ in median age, which was nearly identical between the groups. General findings and caveats noted by the study authors: The slight TRBV07 underrepresentation in patients was not adjusted for multiple comparisons. The antigen targets of the expanded CD8+ clones were unknown, and absence from virus-specific databases did not rule out viral specificity. In about an eighth of the roughly 65 patients the largest CD8+ clone exceeded 20% of CD8+ cells, and several identical CD8+ TCRB sequences were shared between blood and synovial fluid. CD8+ T-cell clonality did not differ significantly between rheumatoid arthritis patients and age-matched healthy controls. CD8+ clonality increased with age in patients (Spearman r ~ 0.49) but not in healthy controls.

The germline V gene (reference sequence) provides CDR1 MNHEY and CDR2 SMNVEV. The CDR3, from cysteine to phenylalanine, totals 16 residues. The CDR3 DNA has 48 bases and is translated from base 1. V loses 5 bases at its end and J loses 3 bases; junction bases beyond the gene matches: 7. Material: CD8+ T cells sorted from blood. The sequence came from an adult with rheumatoid arthritis. The rearrangement combines TRBV27 with TRBJ2-2, with 9 junctional bases fitting TRBD1. In nucleotides, the sequence is TGTGCCAGCAGTCCTTGGGACAGGGAGGACACCGGGGAGCTGTTTTTT. It encodes CASSPWDREDTGELFF.